This T cell receptor (beta chain) was captured in a study of CD8+ T cells in alopecia areata. Study overall: Twice daily, treated patients received 5 to 10 mg of oral tofacitinib. Study results and caveats: Numerous expanded lesional clones remained in scalp and blood during tofacitinib. Tofacitinib yielded significantly lower scalp clonality and fewer expanded CD8+ clones among the top 100. The link between baseline CD8+ expansion and response remains uncertain with one nonresponder.

Extracted RNA was reverse transcribed into cDNA, the sequencing template. Sequencing was performed with immunoSEQ multiplex PCR; in TCRdb, only in-frame clones are kept and a portion is missing. The sample contains about 70,000 clones, 29% of which appear only once. To note about this clone: What it binds is not known.

Noted treatment: oral pan-JAK inhibitor, 5-10 mg twice daily. Germline CDR1 SQVTM, CDR2 ANQGSEA. With 6 bases clipped from V and 4 bases from J, the junction kept 5 bases outside the gene matches. The CDR3 contains 15 residues. The V and J genes are TRBV29-1 and TRBJ2-3; 15 bases line up with TRBD2. The TCR sequence derives from a human donor with alopecia areata. The source material was CD8+ T cells sorted from blood, sampled at week 4, from a patient treated with tofacitinib. The CDR3 coding sequence is TGCAGCGTGGGGGGACTAGCGGGAGGTCCAGATACGCAGTATTTT. Encoded protein: CSVGGLAGGPDTQYF.